One and the same sample provided the 29 T cell receptor beta chains below, sequenced in a study of blood T cells in healthy people across ages. The use of a sample-barcoded 5' primer and a J-beta primer mix characterized a second PCR of roughly 6 to 11 cycles. TCRdb called the 5' RACE reads again in MiXCR, with one record for every CDR3 protein. Of around 1.5 million distinct CDR3 sequences listed, around 35% are singletons. The material sequenced was blood. The origin of the receptors is a woman aged 30 to 39 in good health.

The table lists this clonotype with a count of one. This chain links TRBV20-1 with TRBJ2-1; unclear D gene. Per germline, CDR1 DFQATT and CDR2 SNEGSKA (reference sequence). The V end was cut by 6 bases, the J end by 2 bases, with 11 bases between. CDR3 length: 13 amino acids. CDR3 sequence: CSALAKTYNEQFF. CDR3 DNA: TGCAGTGCCCTGGCGAAAACCTACAATGAGCAGTTCTTC.

The rearrangement joins TRBV14 to TRBJ1-2, with D tentatively TRBD1 (5 bases). Germline lookup yields CDR1 SGHDN and CDR2 FVKESK. Trimming stripped 0 bases from V and 5 bases from J, with 16 bases between. The CDR3 spans 16 residues. The CDR3 DNA is TGTGCCAGCAGCCAAGATCTCCCGGGGGTCGAGTATGGCTACACCTTC. Protein sequence: CASSQDLPGVEYGYTF. Together with reference TRBV14 and TRBJ1-2, the CDR3 gives the full variable domain: EAGVTQFPSHSVIEKGQTVTLRCDPISGHDNLYWYRRVMGKEIKFLLHFVKESKQDESGMPNNRFLAERTGGTYSTLKVQPAELEDSGVYFCASSQDLPGVEYGYTFGSGTRLTVV.

This rearrangement joins TRBV13 to TRBJ2-3; 8 bases fit TRBD2. After removal of 8 bases from V and 6 bases from J, the junction contained 7 bases not matched to a gene. CDR1 is PRHDT and CDR2 is FYEKMQ in the germline V gene (reference sequence). The CDR3 length is 13 residues. CDR3 residues: CASVGGRPDTQYF. DNA for the CDR3: TGTGCCAGCGTAGGCGGGAGGCCGGATACGCAGTATTTT.

This rearrangement joins TRBV20-1 to TRBJ2-1, with a tentative D call TRBD2 (6 bases). This CDR3 is 14 amino acids long. Germline loops: CDR1 DFQATT, CDR2 SNEGSKA (reference sequence). Trimming removed 3 bases from V and 4 bases from J, with 13 bases in between. The CDR3 DNA reads as TGCAGTGCTAGTAGCACTAGCAGATACAATGAGCAGTTCTTC. Translating it yields CSASSTSRYNEQFF.

The chain uses TRBV3-1 and TRBJ1-1, with a weak D call TRBD1 (6 bases). The V gene lost 2 bases and the J gene lost 12 bases, with 19 bases spanning the gap. Germline V gives CDR1 LGHDT, CDR2 YNNKEL (reference sequence). This CDR3 comprises 14 residues. The DNA for the CDR3 is TGTGCCAGCAGCCAATACGCACAGGGCGGGATAACTTTCTTT. Protein sequence: CASSQYAQGGITFF.

This clonotype appeared a few times. The rearrangement links TRBV10-2 to TRBJ2-5, with 7 bases matching TRBD2. Germline trimming cut 5 bases from V and 1 base from J; bases unmatched to any gene: 7. CDR3 size: 15 residues. CDR1 and CDR2 from the germline V gene are WSHSY and SAAADI. The CDR3 protein is CASSPGLVGQETQYF. For the CDR3, the DNA is TGCGCCAGCAGTCCCGGACTAGTGGGCCAAGAGACCCAGTACTTC.

This clonotype was recorded at least ten times. The chain employs TRBV3-1 and TRBJ2-5, with D tentatively TRBD2 (5 bases). V dropped 7 bases and J dropped 1 base, with 10 bases sitting between them. This CDR3 is built from 13 residues. CDR1 is LGHDT and CDR2 is YNNKEL in the germline V gene (reference sequence). CDR3 sequence reads: CASNRRTQETQYF. Written as DNA, the CDR3 is TGTGCCAGCAATAGGAGGACCCAAGAGACCCAGTACTTC.

This chain links TRBV6-6 with TRBJ2-1, with no clear D. Germline loops: CDR1 MNHNY, CDR2 SVGAGI (reference sequence). V was pared by 6 bases and J by 6 bases, with 12 bases between. The CDR3 extends over 13 amino acids. The CDR3 sequence: CASRGSSSNEQFF. CDR3 coding DNA: TGTGCCAGCAGGGGTTCTTCTTCCAATGAGCAGTTCTTC.

The rearrangement uses TRBV15 and TRBJ2-2, with unresolved D. Trimming removed 4 bases at V and 6 bases at J, with 18 bases between. Germline V lookup: CDR1 LNHNV, CDR2 YYDKDF (reference sequence). The CDR3 covers 16 residues. Written as DNA, the CDR3 is TGTGCCACCAGCAAACGGACCATAGTAGACCCCGGGGAGCTGTTTTTT. Translated, it gives CATSKRTIVDPGELFF.

The V call is TRBV6-1, the J call TRBJ1-5, with D perhaps TRBD1 (5 bases). This CDR3 is 12 amino acids long. Germline values: CDR1 MNHNS, CDR2 SASEGT. The V gene lost 1 base and the J gene lost 10 bases, with 8 bases spanning the gap. CDR3 sequence: CASSEGTKPQHF. CDR3 DNA: TGTGCCAGCAGTGAAGGGACAAAACCCCAGCATTTT.

This clonotype was picked up one time. The J gene is TRBJ1-1, the V gene TRBV29-1; 7 bases fit TRBD1. The V and J ends lost 7 bases and 11 bases, in that order; junction bases with no gene match: 13. Germline lookup yields CDR1 SQVTM and CDR2 ANQGSEA. The CDR3 is 12 residues long. CDR3 sequence reads: CSAADRVREAFF. CDR3 coding DNA: TGCAGCGCGGCAGACAGGGTGAGGGAGGCTTTCTTT.

A remark on this clonotype: Since a much larger clone is just one base distant, this may be a read error. J is TRBJ2-5 and V is TRBV3-1; D is perhaps TRBD1 (6 bases). The J call may be in error: the DNA end matches TRBJ2-7 better. CDR1 is LGHDT and CDR2 is YNNKEL in the germline V gene (reference sequence). The CDR3 consists of 14 residues. The CDR3 region has the DNA TGTGCCAGCAGCCACCGGGACATAAGCTACGAGCAGTACTTC. It translates to CASSHRDISYEQYF.

Points on this clonotype: This may arise from a read error, as a much more abundant clone is one base away. The chain is built from TRBV30 and TRBJ2-1; D not certain. Germline V CDR1 and CDR2: GTSNPN, SVGIG (reference sequence). Trimming left V 0 bases short and J 12 bases short, with 12 bases between. This CDR3 contains 12 residues. As DNA, the CDR3 is TGTGCCTGGAGTGTACTGCGCGTCGGGCAGTTCTTC. Amino acids: CAWSVLRVGQFF.

This clonotype was counted at least ten times. The genes are TRBV4-2 and TRBJ1-2; D is undetermined. V lost 8 bases, J lost 5 bases, and 12 bases lay in between. CDR3 length equals 12 residues. Germline CDR1 LGHNA, CDR2 YNFKEQ. The CDR3 loop is CASWGLDYGYTF. The CDR3 region has the DNA TGTGCCAGCTGGGGATTAGATTATGGCTACACCTTC.

This clonotype occurred a few times. V gene TRBV6-1 combines with J gene TRBJ2-5; the match to TRBD2 covers 7 bases. The CDR3 totals 15 residues. Germline V gene sequence: CDR1 MNHNS, CDR2 SASEGT. The V gene end was trimmed by 4 bases and the J gene end by 5 bases; junction bases not matched to a gene: 10. In nucleotides, the CDR3 is TGTGCCAGCAGTGGCCGGGACGGGAGGAGGGAGACCCAGTACTTC. Amino acids: CASSGRDGRRETQYF.

This clonotype has just a few counts. The chain combines TRBV5-1 with TRBJ2-7; D is unresolved. Germline loops: CDR1 SGHRS, CDR2 YFSETQ. V was pared by 4 bases and J by 5 bases, with 16 bases between. The CDR3 extends over 14 amino acids. The DNA for the CDR3 is TGCGCCAGCAGCAAGGAAGGCCGGCGCGACGAGCAGTACTTC. Translated, it gives CASSKEGRRDEQYF.

The chain employs TRBV7-9 and TRBJ1-4; D ambiguous. From germline, CDR1 is SEHNR and CDR2 FQNEAQ (reference sequence). V was shortened by 8 bases and J by 4 bases, with 8 bases between the two germline ends. This CDR3 has 12 amino acids. The CDR3 here is CASGLNNEKLFF. The DNA for the CDR3 is TGTGCCAGCGGCCTAAATAATGAAAAACTGTTTTTT.

The table lists this clonotype with a few counts. The chain couples TRBV4-1 to TRBJ2-3; 9 nucleotides agree with TRBD2. Unmatched junction bases numbered 14, after V lost 2 bases and J lost 2 bases. Germline V CDR1 and CDR2: MGHRA, YSYEKL. The CDR3 runs 19 residues. This CDR3 is CASSQSLGLRGGLTDTQYF. CDR3 bases: TGCGCCAGCAGCCAAAGCTTGGGTTTGCGGGGGGGCCTCACAGATACGCAGTATTTT.

This clonotype was seen ten or more times. The J gene is TRBJ2-7, the V gene TRBV5-1, with D uncertain. This CDR3 comprises 13 residues. CDR1 and CDR2 (germline): SGHRS, YFSETQ. The V and J ends lost 4 bases and 1 base respectively, with 9 bases between them. DNA of the CDR3: TGCGCCAGCAGCACCTCGCCGTCCTACGAGCAGTACTTC. Its translation is CASSTSPSYEQYF.

The rearrangement links TRBV6-4 to TRBJ2-7; D is undetermined. Germline assignment: CDR1 MRHNA and CDR2 SNTAGT. The CDR3 covers 18 residues. Trimming shortened V by 0 bases and J by 0 bases, and 18 bases separated the two germline ends. The CDR3 is CASSDSNVLDGFSYEQYF. The CDR3, as DNA: TGTGCCAGCAGTGACTCAAACGTATTGGACGGATTCTCCTACGAGCAGTACTTC.

There are a few counts of this clonotype. The chain has TRBV20-1 and TRBJ2-1; TRBD2 might be the D (5 bases). The germline CDR1 and CDR2 sequences are DFQATT and SNEGSKA (reference sequence). The CDR3 extends over 15 amino acids. V dropped 6 bases and J dropped 8 bases, with 23 bases sitting between them. As DNA, the CDR3 is TGCAGTGCGGCTTGGGGAGAGGTCGGAAGTTATGAGCAGTTCTTC. Amino acids: CSAAWGEVGSYEQFF.

The V gene is TRBV2, the J gene TRBJ2-1, with D perhaps being TRBD1 or TRBD2 (5 bases each). The germline gives CDR1 SNHLY, CDR2 FYNNEI. This CDR3 contains 13 residues. With 7 bases removed from V and 5 bases from J, the gap between germline ends came to 12 bases. CDR3 DNA: TGTGCCAGCACTCGGGACCGTAACAATGAGCAGTTCTTC. This translates into CASTRDRNNEQFF.

There are a few counts of this clonotype. This sequence joins TRBV7-2 and TRBJ2-7, with 10 nucleotides matching TRBD1. J lost 3 bases, V lost 4 bases, and 6 bases had no gene match. CDR3 length equals 15 residues. Germline-derived CDR1 and CDR2 are SGHTA and FQGNSA. CDR3: CASSSTGGAGYEQYF. DNA of the CDR3: TGTGCCAGCAGCTCGACAGGGGGCGCTGGCTACGAGCAGTACTTC.

On this clonotype itself: A read error may produce the germline difference seen at one junction end. J is TRBJ2-2 and V is TRBV6-5, with D tentatively TRBD2 (6 bases). The CDR3 totals 13 residues. CDR1 MNHEY and CDR2 SVGAGI come from the germline V gene. This CDR3 reads CASSYAGTGGLFF. The CDR3 DNA reads TGTGCCAGCAGTTACGCGGGGACCGGGGGGCTGTTTTTT.

About this clonotype: The final CDR3 position lacks the conserved phenylalanine or tryptophan, pointing to a likely read error. The J gene is TRBJ2-7, the V gene TRBV5-1, with 10 nucleotides matching TRBD2. The J call may be faulty, since TRBJ2-1 better matches the DNA end. In germline, CDR1 is SGHRS, CDR2 YFSETQ. The CDR3 loop spans 13 amino acids. The CDR3 nucleotides are TGCGCCAGCGTAGCGGGAGGCCGGAGTGAGCAGTTCTCC. It translates to CASVAGGRSEQFS.

This clonotype has a handful of counts. The chain has TRBV27 and TRBJ2-7; unclear D gene. This CDR3 region has 14 residues. Germline V gene lookup returns CDR1 MNHEY and CDR2 SMNVEV (reference sequence). V was pared by 3 bases and J by 0 bases, with 9 bases between. The CDR3, as DNA: TGTGCCAGCAGTTTCCAGGCACACTCCTACGAGCAGTACTTC. Its translation: CASSFQAHSYEQYF.

This clonotype was seen ten or more times. The chain combines TRBV6-6 with TRBJ2-5; D may be TRBD2 (5 bases). Germline lookup yields CDR1 MNHNY and CDR2 SVGAGI (reference sequence). Trimming stripped 7 bases from V and 5 bases from J, with 20 bases between. This CDR3 spans 15 amino acids. CDR3 in amino acids: CASTRTRGPRETQYF. The CDR3 nucleotides are TGTGCCAGCACGAGGACTCGAGGGCCACGCGAGACCCAGTACTTC.

The table lists this clonotype with a count of one. This chain uses TRBV3-1 with TRBJ2-5, with D perhaps being TRBD1 or TRBD2 (5 bases each). Trimming shortened V by 3 bases and J by 1 base, and 18 bases separated the two germline ends. Germline CDR1 is LGHDT and CDR2 is YNNKEL (reference sequence). This CDR3 is built from 17 residues. CDR3 residues: CASSHLLAGRLQETQYF. DNA of the CDR3: TGTGCCAGCAGCCATCTTCTCGCAGGGAGACTCCAAGAGACCCAGTACTTC.

This clonotype was detected a few times. The germline gene is not matched at one end of the junction; a read error may be the cause. The chain uses TRBV29-1 and TRBJ2-5, with TRBD1 identical over 9 bases. The length of the CDR3 is 13 residues. Germline CDR1 SQVTM, CDR2 ANQGSEA. Here the CDR3 DNA reads TGCAGCGTGGGACAGGGTGGCCAAGAGATCCAGTACTTC. Translation: CSVGQGGQEIQYF. Complete variable domain (other parts from reference TRBV29-1 and TRBJ2-5): SAVISQKPSRDICQRGTSLTIQCQVDSQVTMMFWYRQQPGQSLTLIATANQGSEATYESGFVIDKFPISRPNLTFSTLTVSNMSPEDSSIYLCSVGQGGQEIQYFGPGTRLLVL.